Listed below are T cell receptor beta chains from one sample, sequenced in a study of blood T cells in healthy people across ages. Each CDR3 protein gets one entry after TCRdb re-called the 5' RACE reads with MiXCR. The table includes hundreds of thousands of distinct CDR3 sequences, approximately 21% detected once. The sequencing sample was made of blood. Receptor source: a man in his sixties or seventies in good health. Each CDR3 is given with its conserved first and last residue. The D gene is left open where the match is weak. Not all rows give a size; the values are once, few, many and, for expanded clones, a class.

abundance	j_gene	v_gene	d_gene	CDR3nt	CDR3aa
few	TRBJ1-5	TRBV20-1	-	TGCAGTCCCCACGATCAGCCCCAGCATTTT	CSPHDQPQHF
-	TRBJ1-5	TRBV18	-	TGTGCCAGCTCACTGGGGAACAATCAGCCCCAGCATTTT	CASSLGNNQPQHF
-	TRBJ1-1	TRBV5-1	-	TGCGCCAGCAGCCCTGGGACACAGACAGCTAACACTGAAGCTTTCTTT	CASSPGTQTANTEAFF
-	TRBJ2-7	TRBV25-1	-	TGTGCCAGCAGTGAATCCGGTCAGAAAAACGAGCAGTACTTC	CASSESGQKNEQYF
-	TRBJ1-2	TRBV27	TRBD1	TGTGCCAGCAGTCCCGGACAGGGTTTTAACGGCTACACCTTC	CASSPGQGFNGYTF
-	TRBJ2-7	TRBV6-5	TRBD1	TGTGCCAGCAGTACCGCGACAGGGAACGAGCAGCACTTC	CASSTATGNEQHF
-	TRBJ2-7	TRBV28	-	TGTGCCAGGTCTAGGGGAAAGTACGAGCAGTACTTC	CARSRGKYEQYF
-	TRBJ2-2	TRBV3-1	TRBD1	TGTGCCAGCAGCCAAGTGGGGACAGTGAACACCGGGGAGCTGTTTTTT	CASSQVGTVNTGELFF
few	TRBJ1-2	TRBV28	-	TGTGCCAGCAGTTTATCTCAGGAAAACTATGGCTACACCTTC	CASSLSQENYGYTF
many	TRBJ2-5	TRBV28	TRBD2	TGTGCCAGCAGCCAGTGGGCGGGAGGGCCGTGGTTTCAAGAGACCCAGTACTTC	CASSQWAGGPWFQETQYF
-	TRBJ2-2	TRBV9	-	TGTGCCAGCAGCGACGGGGTGAACACCGGGGAGCTGTTTTTT	CASSDGVNTGELFF
-	TRBJ2-5	TRBV9	TRBD2	TGTGCCAGCAGCGGGACTAGCGGGAGATGGGCCAAGCAGTACTTC	CASSGTSGRWAKQYF
-	TRBJ2-3	TRBV20-1	TRBD2	TGCAGTGGCAGCCCCGGGACTAGCGTTAAAGATACGCAGTATTTT	CSGSPGTSVKDTQYF
-	TRBJ2-5	TRBV7-2	TRBD2	TGTGCCAGCAGCTTAGTGAGGGGACTAGCGGGAAGTCCCCAAGAGACCCAGTACTTC	CASSLVRGLAGSPQETQYF
few	TRBJ2-3	TRBV28	TRBD1	TGTGCCAGCAGTTTCTCGGACAGGGGAGAAGATACGCAGTATTTT	CASSFSDRGEDTQYF
few	TRBJ2-3	TRBV10-3	TRBD1	TGTGCCATCAGTGTCGTTCCTACAGGGGCAGATACGCAGTATTTT	CAISVVPTGADTQYF
few	TRBJ1-1	TRBV6-1	-	TGTGCCAGCAGTGAAGTGCGGAGGGCAACTGAAGCTTTCTTT	CASSEVRRATEAFF
-	TRBJ2-2	TRBV6-6	TRBD1	TGTGCCAGCAGCCAAGCGACAGGGATATACACCGGGGAGCTGTTTTTT	CASSQATGIYTGELFF
few	TRBJ2-7	TRBV6-5	TRBD2	TGTGCCAGCAGTTACTCGTTAAGCGGGACCTACGAGCAGTACTTC	CASSYSLSGTYEQYF
-	TRBJ2-3	TRBV6-1	TRBD2	TGTGCCAGCAGACGCGGGGGGCGGGTCACAGATACGCAGTATTTT	CASRRGGRVTDTQYF
-	TRBJ2-3	TRBV7-8	TRBD2	TGTGCCAGCAGCTTAGTCTTTAGCGGGAGCGGAGATACGCAGTATTTT	CASSLVFSGSGDTQYF
-	TRBJ2-1	TRBV18	TRBD1	TGTGCCAGCTCACTTGGGACAGGGAGTAACAATGAGCAGTTCTTC	CASSLGTGSNNEQFF
few	TRBJ2-1	TRBV7-9	-	TGTGCCAGCAGTTCGTTCGAGGCGGGTCCGGACGGCAATGAGCAGTTCTTC	CASSSFEAGPDGNEQFF
-	TRBJ2-1	TRBV2	-	TGTGCCAGCAGTAGGACCCGGCCGGGCGAGCAGTTCTTC	CASSRTRPGEQFF
many	TRBJ2-3	TRBV11-2	-	TGTGCCAGCAGCTTATTAAGTAGTCATACGCAGTATTTT	CASSLLSSHTQYF
few	TRBJ1-1	TRBV29-1	-	TGCAGCGCCGGGACCCAGAGCACTGAAGCTTCCTTT	CSAGTQSTEASF
-	TRBJ1-4	TRBV7-2	TRBD1	TGTGCCAGCAGCCGGGACAGGACTAATGAAAAACTGTTTTTT	CASSRDRTNEKLFF
-	TRBJ2-7	TRBV6-1	TRBD1	TGTGCCAGCACCCTACTACCGGGACAGGGGGCCGAGCAGTACTTC	CASTLLPGQGAEQYF
few	TRBJ2-7	TRBV7-9	TRBD2	TGTGCCAGCAGGGGAAGCGGGATAGCTTCGGGGGAGCAGTACTTC	CASRGSGIASGEQYF
-	TRBJ1-3	TRBV2	-	TGTGCCAGCAGCACTGGGGGCGCGGGGGCCGGGAACACCATATATTTT	CASSTGGAGAGNTIYF
few	TRBJ2-4	TRBV5-6	TRBD2	TGTGCCAGCAGCTCTACAGATAGCGGGAGAGGTCAAAACATTCAGTACTTC	CASSSTDSGRGQNIQYF
few	TRBJ2-3	TRBV29-1	-	TGCAGCGTTGAAGTGGTTGGCGGCACAGATACGCAGTATTTT	CSVEVVGGTDTQYF
many	TRBJ2-3	TRBV29-1	TRBD2	TGCAGCGTCACCGGGACTAGCGGAAGCACAGATACGCAGTATTTT	CSVTGTSGSTDTQYF
-	TRBJ2-1	TRBV20-1	-	TGCAGTGCTGCAAAGTCGGGACGGAGAAACAATGAGCAGTTCTTC	CSAAKSGRRNNEQFF
-	TRBJ2-1	TRBV28	TRBD2	TGTGCCAGTGACGGGACTAGCACGTCCAATGAGCAGTTCTTC	CASDGTSTSNEQFF
few	TRBJ1-5	TRBV4-1	TRBD1	TGCGCCAGCAGCCAAGGACAGGGGAGGCTAGGCAATCAGCCCCAGCATTTT	CASSQGQGRLGNQPQHF
many	TRBJ2-1	TRBV9	TRBD2	TGTGCCAGCAGCGCGGGACTAGCGGGAGGGTTCTCCTACAATGAGCAGTTCTTC	CASSAGLAGGFSYNEQFF
few	TRBJ1-1	TRBV7-8	TRBD1	TGTGCCAGCAGCTTGAACAGGGGGATAAACACTGAAGCTTTCTTT	CASSLNRGINTEAFF
-	TRBJ2-7	TRBV12-3/TRBV12-4	TRBD1	TGTGCCAGCAGTCAATCGGGACAGGAGTACGAGCAGTACTTC	CASSQSGQEYEQYF
many	TRBJ2-2	TRBV2	TRBD2	TGTGCCAGCATGCGGGCTAGCGGGACCGGGGAGCTGTTTTTT	CASMRASGTGELFF
-	TRBJ2-3	TRBV11-1	TRBD1	TGTGCCAGCAGCTACCCGACAGGGTCAGATACGCAGTATTTT	CASSYPTGSDTQYF
few	TRBJ2-2	TRBV12-3/TRBV12-4	-	TGTGCCAGCAGTTTTACAGGGAAAAGTCCCGGGGAGCTGTTTTTT	CASSFTGKSPGELFF
-	TRBJ1-1	TRBV28	-	TGTGCCAGCAGTGGACAAGTCACTGAAGCTTTCTTT	CASSGQVTEAFF
few	TRBJ2-5	TRBV28	-	TGTGCCAGCAGTTTATCCCGAGGCGGCTTTCGCGAGACCCAGTACTTC	CASSLSRGGFRETQYF
few	TRBJ2-2	TRBV10-3	-	TGTGCCATCAGTGAGCGGACCGGGGAGCTGTTTTTT	CAISERTGELFF
few	TRBJ2-6	TRBV2	-	TGTGCCAGCAGTCTAAAATCTGGGGCCAACGTCCTGACTTTC	CASSLKSGANVLTF
-	TRBJ2-2	TRBV6-6	TRBD1	TGTGCCAGCAGGACCCCGACAGGGATCACCGGGGAGCTGTTTTTT	CASRTPTGITGELFF
-	TRBJ1-5	TRBV20-1	-	TGCAGTGCTAGAGAAACTACTAGCAATCAGCCCCAGCATTTT	CSARETTSNQPQHF
-	TRBJ2-5	TRBV7-2	-	TGTGCCAGCGGGACGTATCCGGGAGGGGGCGAGACCCAGTACTTC	CASGTYPGGGETQYF
few	TRBJ2-1	TRBV9	-	TGTGCCAGCAGCGCGTCTGGGGGTGAGCAGTTCTTC	CASSASGGEQFF
-	TRBJ2-3	TRBV28	-	TGTGCCAGCAGTTTAGCGGAGTTTACAGATACGCAGTATTTT	CASSLAEFTDTQYF
-	TRBJ1-6	TRBV6-1	-	TGTGCCAGCAGTGGAGCTGGGACTGGGAGTTCACCCCTCCACTTT	CASSGAGTGSSPLHF